The 20 T cell receptor beta chains listed next were all sequenced from one sample in a study of OX40 agonist ivuxolimab in advanced cancers. Some clones are missing from TCRdb's copy, which holds only in-frame ones; the method was immunoSEQ multiplex PCR. Among about 82,000 clones, over 85% were seen once, and the ten largest hold over 0.6%. The sample was CD4+ or CD8+ T cells sorted from blood, taken in a trial of the OX40 agonist ivuxolimab. These receptor sequences come from an adult with an advanced solid tumor such as melanoma, head and neck, liver or kidney cancer.

This chain joins TRBV6-1 and TRBJ2-2; no clear D. The CDR3 is 19 amino acids. Germline values: CDR1 MNHNS, CDR2 SASEGT. V was trimmed by 3 bases and J by 4 bases, leaving 24 bases between them. CDR3 coding DNA: TGTGCCAGCAGTGACCCAGACCTCAGGTTGTCTAGGAGCACCGGGGAGCTGTTTTTT. Amino acid sequence: CASSDPDLRLSRSTGELFF.

V is TRBV4-1 and J is TRBJ1-4; the D is unclear. Germline CDR1 MGHRA, CDR2 YSYEKL. The CDR3 runs 13 residues. The V end was cut by 8 bases, the J end by 0 bases, with 7 bases between. The CDR3 DNA sequence: TGCGCCAGCGCGGCAACAACTAATGAAAAACTGTTTTTT. It encodes CASAATTNEKLFF.

CDR3 residues: CASSITARVGRYEQYF. DNA of the CDR3: TGTGCCAGTAGTATCACCGCCAGGGTAGGACGGTACGAGCAGTACTTC. The chain combines TRBV19 with TRBJ2-7, with TRBD1 as a possible D gene (5 bases). CDR3 length equals 16 residues. V gave up 3 bases and J gave up 4 bases, with 19 bases separating them. Germline loops: CDR1 LNHDA, CDR2 SQIVND (reference sequence).

The rearrangement links TRBV19 to TRBJ2-1; TRBD2 aligns across 11 bases. Trimming took 8 bases from V and 7 from J; bases not matched to a gene: 7. The germline CDR1 and CDR2 sequences are LNHDA and SQIVND (reference sequence). The CDR3 spans 14 residues. CDR3 amino acids: CASSRGTSGNEQFF. CDR3 bases: TGTGCCAGTTCTCGAGGGACTAGCGGAAATGAGCAGTTCTTC.

The table lists this clone with a few counts. J is TRBJ1-1 and V is TRBV6-6; 10 bases are a match to TRBD1. The CDR3 has 14 residues. The junction had 4 bases not matched to a gene; V was cut back by 4 bases and J by 5 bases. Germline V gene lookup returns CDR1 MNHNY and CDR2 SVGAGI (reference sequence). Written as DNA, the CDR3 is TGTGCCAGCAGTTCCCGACAGGGGGCAACTGAAGCTTTCTTT. Protein sequence: CASSSRQGATEAFF.

This rearrangement joins TRBV29-1 to TRBJ1-2; D gene ambiguous. This CDR3 region has 14 residues. V was pared by 5 bases and J by 4 bases, with 17 bases between. From germline, CDR1 is SQVTM and CDR2 ANQGSEA. The CDR3 DNA is TGCAGCGTTTTGTTGCCGCGGGGTCCCTATGGCTACACCTTC. It encodes CSVLLPRGPYGYTF.

This clone was recorded once. CDR3 DNA: TGCAGCGTTGGAGTTTGGCAGGACTCTGGTGAGCAGTTCTTC. This encodes CSVGVWQDSGEQFF. This rearrangement joins TRBV29-1 to TRBJ2-1; tentative D call: TRBD2 (5 bases). Trimming left V 4 bases short and J 9 bases short, with 19 bases between. The CDR3 is 14 amino acids. CDR1 and CDR2 from the germline V gene are SQVTM and ANQGSEA.

V is TRBV10-3 and J is TRBJ2-1, with 10 bases fitting TRBD2. The trim removed 5 bases at V and 8 bases at J, leaving 6 bases unmatched. The germline V gene encodes CDR1 ENHRY and CDR2 SYGVKD. The CDR3 spans 14 residues. The DNA for the CDR3 is TGTGCCATCAGTAGCGGGAGGGCCACCTATGAGCAGTTCTTC. It codes for CAISSGRATYEQFF.

This chain joins TRBV28 and TRBJ1-2; tentatively, D is TRBD1 (6 bases). This CDR3 has 12 residues. Germline CDR1 MDHEN, CDR2 SYDVKM. Trimming shortened V by 7 bases and J by 5 bases, and 11 bases separated the two germline ends. CDR3 protein: CASNFRGYGYTF. For the CDR3, the DNA is TGTGCCAGCAATTTCAGGGGATATGGCTACACCTTC.

This clone has a single count. This rearrangement joins TRBV18 to TRBJ1-1; 7 bases map to TRBD1. V lost 5 bases to trimming and J lost 4 bases; unmatched junction nucleotides: 10. Per germline, CDR1 KGHSH and CDR2 LQKENI. The length of the CDR3 is 15 residues. The DNA of the CDR3 is TGTGCCAGCTCATCACAGGGGAGAGGTGGCACTGAAGCTTTCTTT. Protein product: CASSSQGRGGTEAFF.

Note on this clone: At one boundary the junction diverges from the germline segment, which might be a read error. The rearrangement joins TRBV7-7 to TRBJ2-2; no clear D gene. Germline CDR1 SSHAT, CDR2 FNYEAQ (reference sequence). The CDR3 has 13 amino acids. For the CDR3, the DNA is TGTGCTAGCAGCTTAGGTAACACCGGGGAGCTGTTTTTT. This sequence encodes CASSLGNTGELFF.

The gene calls are TRBV2 and TRBJ2-1, with D possibly matching TRBD2 (6 bases). The CDR3 is made up of 14 amino acids. Between the trimmed V and J ends, which lost 7 bases and 7 bases, there was a span of 17 bases. Per germline, CDR1 SNHLY and CDR2 FYNNEI. In DNA, the CDR3 is TGTGCCAGCATAGTAGGAGGGAAACGGAATGAGCAGTTCTTC. Translation: CASIVGGKRNEQFF.

The chain employs TRBV11-3 and TRBJ2-3; the D gene is possibly TRBD2 (6 bases). In germline, CDR1 is SGHNT, CDR2 YENEEA. This CDR3 spans 15 amino acids. V shed 4 bases and J shed 2 bases, with 13 bases lying between them. CDR3 bases: TGTGCCAGCAGCTCCATAGCGGACTTCACAGATACGCAGTATTTT. This gives the protein CASSSIADFTDTQYF.

This clone was seen just once. J is TRBJ2-2 and V is TRBV9, with 9 bases aligning to TRBD1. Germline CDR1 reads SGDLS; CDR2 reads YYNGEE. The CDR3 extends over 15 amino acids. V trimming: 0 bases; J trimming: 4 bases; junction bases outside the gene matches: 1. CDR3 nucleotides: TGTGCCAGCAGCGTAGGACAGGGGGGCACCGGGGAGCTGTTTTTT. Its translation: CASSVGQGGTGELFF. Full variable domain (missing parts from reference TRBV9 and TRBJ2-2): DSGVTQTPKHLITATGQRVTLRCSPRSGDLSVYWYQQSLDQGLQFLIQYYNGEERAKGNILERFSAQQFPDLHSELNLSSLELGDSALYFCASSVGQGGTGELFFGEGSRLTVL.

The gene calls are TRBV19 and TRBJ2-4; 8 bases agree with TRBD1. V trimming: 10 bases; J trimming: 0 bases; junction bases outside the gene matches: 5. CDR1 is LNHDA and CDR2 is SQIVND in the germline V gene (reference sequence). The CDR3 is 14 amino acids. CDR3 in amino acids: CATGTGQAKNIQYF. CDR3 sequence (DNA): TGTGCCACAGGGACAGGTCAAGCCAAAAACATTCAGTACTTC.

The chain has TRBV5-1 and TRBJ1-3; D uncertain. V lost 0 bases, J lost 4 bases, and 11 bases lay in between. Germline assignment: CDR1 SGHRS and CDR2 YFSETQ. CDR3 length equals 15 residues. The CDR3 here is CASSLVAVAGNTIYF. The CDR3 region has the DNA TGCGCCAGCAGCTTGGTAGCGGTAGCCGGAAACACCATATATTTT. Full variable domain (rest looked up from reference TRBV5-1 and TRBJ1-3): KAGVTQTPRYLIKTRGQQVTLSCSPISGHRSVSWYQQTPGQGLQFLFEYFSETQRNKGNFPGRFSGRQFSNSRSEMNVSTLELGDSALYLCASSLVAVAGNTIYFGEGSWLTVV.

The chain employs TRBV7-6 and TRBJ2-3; D may match TRBD1 or TRBD2 (5 bases each). Germline V gene data show CDR1 as SGHVS and CDR2 as FNYEAQ. Trimming stripped 1 base from V and 4 bases from J, with 18 bases between. The CDR3 runs 17 residues. The CDR3 DNA follows: TGTGCCAGCAGCTTAGAGGGCAGGGAGTATGGCGCAGATACGCAGTATTTT. Translation gives CASSLEGREYGADTQYF.

This clone came up once. The V and J genes are TRBV18 and TRBJ2-1; 9 nucleotides align to TRBD2. Germline V lookup: CDR1 KGHSH, CDR2 LQKENI. This CDR3 is 16 amino acids long. The V segment lost 0 bases and the J segment 9 bases; nucleotides outside the gene matches: 9. CDR3 sequence (DNA): TGTGCCAGCTCACCACCTAGTCTAGCGGGGAAGGGTGAGCAGTTCTTC. The encoded protein is CASSPPSLAGKGEQFF.

The J gene is TRBJ2-4, the V gene TRBV4-2; no clear D gene. This CDR3 has 14 residues. Germline-derived CDR1 and CDR2 are LGHNA and YNFKEQ. Trimming left V 0 bases short and J 5 bases short, with 8 bases between. CDR3 coding DNA: TGTGCCAGCAGCCAAGATCGCCTGCAAAACATTCAGTACTTC. Protein product: CASSQDRLQNIQYF.

The chain has TRBV7-9 and TRBJ2-5, with TRBD1 matching over 11 bases. V lost 5 bases and J lost 2; bases outside the gene matches: 7. Germline CDR1 and CDR2: SEHNR and FQNEAQ (reference sequence). The CDR3 is 16 amino acids. The CDR3 DNA reads as TGTGCCAGCAGCCCCGGACAGGGGGCAAGGCAAGAGACCCAGTACTTC. This translates into CASSPGQGARQETQYF.